This T cell receptor beta chain was sequenced during a study of T-cell reconstitution after alpha-beta-depleted transplantation in children. This clonotype appeared many times. After removal of 5 bases from V and 3 bases from J, the junction contained 7 bases not matched to a gene. The CDR3 is 15 residues long. Construction of the TCRbeta library involved unique molecular identifiers. From the PCR reads, TCRdb called clonotypes with MiXCR, one entry per CDR3 protein. The profile shows almost 400,000 distinct CDR3 sequences, roughly 20% of them singletons. This sequence was found in a human donor who donated a stem cell graft to a child with acute myeloid leukemia. This chain connects TRBV12-3 or TRBV12-4 to TRBJ1-1; 9 bases map to TRBD1. Sequencing used PBMCs from the stem cell graft donor, obtained from the stem cell graft. This CDR3 reads CASSLNGQGYTEAFF. As DNA, the CDR3 is TGTGCCAGCAGTCTAAACGGACAGGGGTACACTGAAGCTTTCTTT.